A single sample is the source of the 24 T cell receptor beta chains below, sequenced in a study of cytomegalovirus exposure and HLA in healthy donors (dated by TCRdb to 2017 to 2019). The library was produced with the immunoSEQ multiplex PCR assay. The multiplex PCR relied on a mix of 60 forward primers for TCR Vbeta segments and 13 reverse primers for TCR Jbeta segments. In its TCRdb copy, this immuneACCESS table keeps in-frame sequences only and misses some clones. Where compared with another copy, unresolved V genes explain less than half of these, and the others have no known cause. In all, the sample holds approximately 75,000 clones, and around 84% of those were seen once. The top ten clonotypes cover 15% to 20% of the sample. Material for sequencing was PBMCs. The receptors here all came from a man aged 65-85 years in good health and CMV-seropositive.

The V and J genes are TRBV7-3 and TRBJ2-2; D gene uncertain. Germline-derived CDR1 and CDR2 are SGHTA and FQGTGA. The CDR3 runs 15 residues. Trimming stripped 4 bases from V and 2 bases from J, with 11 bases between. The CDR3 DNA reads as TGTGCCAGCAGCTCTACGGGTCCTAACACCGGGGAGCTGTTTTTT. It encodes CASSSTGPNTGELFF.

This rearrangement joins TRBV7-9 to TRBJ1-2, with D tentatively TRBD1 (5 bases). Between the trimmed V and J ends, which lost 5 bases and 9 bases, there was a span of 16 bases. Germline assignment: CDR1 SEHNR and CDR2 FQNEAQ (reference sequence). CDR3 size: 13 residues. CDR3 amino acids: CASSAGQGQSYTF. The CDR3 DNA follows: TGTGCCAGCAGCGCCGGACAAGGGCAGAGCTACACCTTC. Using reference TRBV7-9 and TRBJ1-2 for the parts outside the CDR3, the full variable domain is DTGVSQNPRHKITKRGQNVTFRCDPISEHNRLYWYRQTLGQGPEFLTYFQNEAQLEKSRLLSDRFSAERPKGSFSTLEIQRTEQGDSAMYLCASSAGQGQSYTFGSGTRLTVV.

This clone was seen a few times. The chain has TRBV10-3 and TRBJ1-5; 7 bases map to TRBD1. J gave up 7 bases and V 9 bases, and 9 bases lay outside the gene matches. CDR1 ENHRY and CDR2 SYGVKD come from the germline V gene. There are 13 residues in the CDR3. The CDR3 reads CAIHDREEQPQHF. For the CDR3, the DNA is TGTGCCATTCATGACAGGGAGGAACAGCCCCAGCATTTT.

The gene calls are TRBV29-1 and TRBJ2-5, with D tentatively TRBD2 (5 bases). This CDR3 region has 13 residues. The germline V and J ends were trimmed by 7 bases and 5 bases, with 17 bases remaining between them. Germline assignment: CDR1 SQVTM and CDR2 ANQGSEA. The CDR3 loop is CSAPGSNGETQYF. The DNA for the CDR3 is TGCAGCGCCCCGGGATCCAACGGGGAGACCCAGTACTTC.

The V call is TRBV7-6, the J call TRBJ2-2, with D possibly TRBD2 on 5 matching bases. The V end lost 2 bases, the J end lost 5 bases, and 12 bases lay between the germline ends. Germline V gene sequence: CDR1 SGHVS, CDR2 FNYEAQ. This CDR3 is built from 15 residues. CDR3 DNA sequence: TGTGCCAGCAGCTTAACCACGGGGTGGACCGGGGAGCTGTTTTTT. Encoded protein: CASSLTTGWTGELFF.

The gene calls are TRBV7-2 and TRBJ2-1; 11 nucleotides agree with TRBD2. Germline CDR1 and CDR2: SGHTA and FQGNSA. V gave up 7 bases and J gave up 6 bases; unmatched junction bases: 8. The CDR3 is made up of 15 amino acids. Here the CDR3 DNA reads TGTGCCAGCACCGTGACTAGCGGGATCGCCAATGAGCAGTTCTTC. It codes for CASTVTSGIANEQFF.

V and J are TRBV5-4 and TRBJ2-3; a possible D gene is TRBD2 (5 bases). Germline V CDR1 and CDR2: SGHNT, YYREEE (reference sequence). The V end was cut by 4 bases, the J end by 3 bases, with 15 bases between. The CDR3 consists of 15 residues. The CDR3 nucleotides are TGTGCCAGCAGCCCGAAGGTGGTAGCGACAGATACGCAGTATTTT. Translating it yields CASSPKVVATDTQYF. Complete variable domain (other parts from reference TRBV5-4 and TRBJ2-3): ETGVTQSPTHLIKTRGQQVTLRCSSQSGHNTVSWYQQALGQGPQFIFQYYREEENGRGNFPPRFSGLQFPNYSSELNVNALELDDSALYLCASSPKVVATDTQYFGPGTRLTVL.

This chain uses TRBV19 with TRBJ1-1; TRBD1 matches at 8 bases. Germline CDR1 LNHDA, CDR2 SQIVND (reference sequence). The CDR3 covers 14 residues. The J segment lost 8 bases and the V segment lost 8 bases, leaving 13 bases of the junction unmatched. In DNA form, the CDR3 reads TGTGCCAGTGAGACAGGGGCTTATCCCGCCGAAGCTTTCTTT. Its translation: CASETGAYPAEAFF.

This rearrangement joins TRBV7-9 to TRBJ1-5; no firm D call. The germline V and J ends were trimmed by 0 bases and 1 base, with 10 bases remaining between them. The CDR3 totals 16 residues. Per the germline V gene, CDR1 is SEHNR and CDR2 is FQNEAQ (reference sequence). DNA of the CDR3: TGTGCCAGCAGCTTAGCCCGGGGAAGAAGCAATCAGCCCCAGCATTTT. It encodes CASSLARGRSNQPQHF.

This sequence joins TRBV11-2 and TRBJ2-7; D not certain. The CDR3 is 13 residues long. Per germline, CDR1 SGHAT and CDR2 FQNNGV. The V end was cut by 5 bases, the J end by 6 bases, with 14 bases between. The CDR3 DNA is TGTGCCAGCAGCCTTCAGATACTACGCGAGCAGTACTTC. Amino acids: CASSLQILREQYF. The full variable domain, in which reference TRBV11-2 and TRBJ2-7 provide the parts outside the CDR3, is EAGVAQSPRYKIIEKRQSVAFWCNPISGHATLYWYQQILGQGPKLLIQFQNNGVVDDSQLPKDRFSAERLKGVDSTLKIQPAKLEDSAVYLCASSLQILREQYFGPGTRLTVT.

The chain links TRBV5-1 to TRBJ2-3; 14 nucleotides match TRBD2. In germline, CDR1 is SGHRS, CDR2 YFSETQ. J was trimmed by 4 bases and V by 2 bases; bases with no gene match: 9. The CDR3 totals 18 residues. CDR3 DNA: TGCGCCAGCAGCTTTCGAGGACTAGCGGGAGGTGGGGCAGATACGCAGTATTTT. It codes for CASSFRGLAGGGADTQYF. Full variable domain (outside the CDR3, taken from reference TRBV5-1 and TRBJ2-3): KAGVTQTPRYLIKTRGQQVTLSCSPISGHRSVSWYQQTPGQGLQFLFEYFSETQRNKGNFPGRFSGRQFSNSRSEMNVSTLELGDSALYLCASSFRGLAGGGADTQYFGPGTRLTVL.

The chain joins TRBV18 to TRBJ1-1; 9 nucleotides match TRBD1. V gave up 8 bases and J gave up 6 bases; unmatched junction bases: 10. Germline V gene lookup returns CDR1 KGHSH and CDR2 LQKENI. CDR3 length: 14 residues. The CDR3 reads CASRESRQGAEAFF. CDR3 coding DNA: TGTGCCAGCCGAGAAAGCCGACAGGGGGCTGAAGCTTTCTTT. Using reference TRBV18 and TRBJ1-1 for the parts outside the CDR3, the full variable domain is NAGVMQNPRHLVRRRGQEARLRCSPMKGHSHVYWYRQLPEEGLKFMVYLQKENIIDESGMPKERFSAEFPKEGPSILRIQQVVRGDSAAYFCASRESRQGAEAFFGQGTRLTVV.

The chain has TRBV5-1 and TRBJ2-7; 8 positions match TRBD2. The CDR3 runs to 15 residues. Germline loops: CDR1 SGHRS, CDR2 YFSETQ. Trimming took 0 bases from V and 2 from J; bases not matched to a gene: 4. The CDR3 sequence: CASSLDAGGTYEQYF. CDR3 DNA: TGCGCCAGCAGCTTGGATGCGGGGGGTACCTACGAGCAGTACTTC.

Remarks on this clone: It is unclear where the CDR3 begins or ends on the DNA, so no DNA is shown, and the CDR3 is as TCRdb lists it. The chain employs TRBV7-9 and TRBJ1-4; no DNA check was done on the table's D call, TRBD1. The germline V gene has CDR1 SEHNR and CDR2 FQNEAQ (reference sequence). The CDR3 is 15 residues long, counting both termini. The CDR3 protein is CASSWGQGNRQGKVF.

V and J are TRBV12-2 and TRBJ1-1; whether TRBD1, the table's D call, matches the DNA was not checked. TRBV12-2 is tagged as a pseudogene. The CDR3 length is 16 residues. CDR3 sequence reads: CASRSDRGRGDTEAFF. The CDR3 region has the DNA TGTGCAAGTCGCTCCGACAGGGGGCGCGGGGACACTGAAGCTTTCTTT.

The chain links TRBV7-9 to TRBJ1-5; no firm D call. V lost 5 bases, J lost 3 bases, and 11 bases lay in between. The CDR3 is 14 amino acids. From germline, CDR1 is SEHNR and CDR2 FQNEAQ (reference sequence). The CDR3 bases are TGTGCCAGCAGCCCGGCCGGGATCAATCAGCCCCAGCATTTT. Translated, it gives CASSPAGINQPQHF.

The V call is TRBV7-2, the J call TRBJ2-3; weak D call: TRBD2 (6 bases). Germline CDR1 and CDR2: SGHTA and FQGNSA. Trimming stripped 7 bases from V and 2 bases from J, with 16 bases between. The CDR3 consists of 15 residues. CDR3 amino acids: CASNVQGLHTDTQYF. Written as DNA, the CDR3 is TGTGCCAGCAATGTTCAAGGACTACACACAGATACGCAGTATTTT.

As DNA, the CDR3 is TGTGCCAGCAGTGAAGGTCAGGTCTTGAATGAGCAGTTCTTC. Translation gives CASSEGQVLNEQFF. This chain connects TRBV2 to TRBJ2-1; D is uncertain. With 1 base removed from V and 7 bases from J, the gap between germline ends came to 11 bases. Germline lookup yields CDR1 SNHLY and CDR2 FYNNEI. The CDR3 length is 14 residues.

CDR3 loop: CASSKQGYGYTF. CDR3 nucleotide sequence: TGTGCCAGCAGCAAACAGGGCTATGGCTACACCTTC. The chain recombines TRBV5-4 with TRBJ1-2; maybe TRBD1 (6 bases). CDR1 is SGHNT, CDR2 YYREEE, per germline (reference sequence). This CDR3 has 12 residues. The V gene lost 4 bases and the J gene lost 4 bases, with 8 bases spanning the gap.

This clone was observed a single time. The chain carries TRBV4-3 and TRBJ2-3; no definite D call. The germline V gene encodes CDR1 LGHNA and CDR2 YSLEER. This CDR3 contains 12 residues. V lost 0 bases and J lost 7, with 5 bases in between. The chain's CDR3 is CASSQDQYTQYF. As DNA, the CDR3 is TGCGCCAGCAGCCAAGATCAATATACGCAGTATTTT.

V gene TRBV29-1 combines with J gene TRBJ2-3, with 9 bases that match TRBD1. The CDR3 extends over 15 amino acids. CDR1 is SQVTM, CDR2 ANQGSEA, per germline. V trimming: 5 bases; J trimming: 2 bases; junction bases outside the gene matches: 8. CDR3 DNA sequence: TGCAGCGTTCAACCGTGGACAGGGGTCACAGATACGCAGTATTTT. Its protein is CSVQPWTGVTDTQYF.

This chain connects TRBV4-3 to TRBJ1-6, with 8 nucleotides matching TRBD1. Germline V lookup: CDR1 LGHNA, CDR2 YSLEER. CDR3 length equals 17 residues. Trimming removed 0 bases from V and 9 bases from J; junction bases left unmatched: 10. As DNA, the CDR3 is TGCGCCAGCAGCCAAGATGGCCCAGGGGGCGCCTCTTCACCCCTCCACTTT. It specifies CASSQDGPGGASSPLHF.

The chain carries TRBV20-1 and TRBJ2-1; D may be TRBD2 (6 bases). This CDR3 has 11 residues. Germline-derived CDR1 and CDR2 are DFQATT and SNEGSKA (reference sequence). V was pared by 5 bases and J by 7 bases, with 9 bases between. CDR3 coding DNA: TGCAGTGCTTCTAGCGCGAATGAGCAGTTCTTC. It encodes CSASSANEQFF.

The chain couples TRBV10-1 to TRBJ2-2; D possibly corresponds to TRBD2 (6 bases). This CDR3 has 14 amino acids. Deletions cut 8 bases from V and 6 bases from J, with 16 bases between. CDR1 and CDR2 (germline): WNHNN, SYGVQD (reference sequence). The DNA of the CDR3 is TGCGCCAGCCGATCAGGAGGGCCGGCCGGGGAGCTGTTTTTT. Its protein is CASRSGGPAGELFF.